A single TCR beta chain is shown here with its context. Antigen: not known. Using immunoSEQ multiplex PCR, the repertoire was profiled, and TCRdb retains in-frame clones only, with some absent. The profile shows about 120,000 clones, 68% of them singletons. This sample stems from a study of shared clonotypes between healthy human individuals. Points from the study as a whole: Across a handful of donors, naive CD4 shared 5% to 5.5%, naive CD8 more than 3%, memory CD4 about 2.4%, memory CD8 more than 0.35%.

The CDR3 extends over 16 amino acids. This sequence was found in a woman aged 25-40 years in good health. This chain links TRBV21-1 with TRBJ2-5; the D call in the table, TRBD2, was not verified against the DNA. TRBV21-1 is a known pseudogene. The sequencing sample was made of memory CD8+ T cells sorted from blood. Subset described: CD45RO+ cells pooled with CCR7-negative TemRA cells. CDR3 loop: CASSNRREGQRETQYF. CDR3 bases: TGTGCCAGCAGCAATCGACGGGAGGGCCAACGGGAGACCCAGTACTTC.